These 27 T cell receptor beta chains were sequenced from one sample in a study of cytomegalovirus exposure and HLA in healthy donors. PCR used 60 Vbeta primers and 13 Jbeta primers. Generated by immunoSEQ multiplex PCR, the TCRdb table keeps only in-frame clones and is missing some. The table has roughly 180,000 clones, 60% to 80% seen once. Sequenced: PBMCs. Every receptor here comes from a woman in her forties in good health and CMV-seropositive.

The CDR3 DNA reads as TGCGCCACAGAGGACGGTGGGACTGTACGCCTGAACACTGAAGCTTTCTTT. Translated, it gives CATEDGGTVRLNTEAFF. This chain uses TRBV23-1 with TRBJ1-1, with a tentative D call TRBD1 (5 bases). TRBV23-1 is filed as an ORF, its function uncertain. V was shortened by 10 bases and J by 0 bases, with 24 bases between the two germline ends. The CDR3 totals 17 residues.

About this clone: Here the CDR3 omits its conserved ending phenylalanine or tryptophan, so a read error is the likely source. The DNA is left out, because the CDR3 cannot be placed on it with certainty; the CDR3 is given as TCRdb lists it. This chain uses TRBV2 with TRBJ1-2; no DNA check was done on the table's D call, TRBD1. The CDR3 region is 10 residues in length, termini included. CDR1 is SNHLY, CDR2 FYNNEI, per germline. The CDR3 region is CASSDPRDRG.

The chain recombines TRBV10-1 with TRBJ2-7; the match to TRBD1 covers 7 bases. The germline V gene encodes CDR1 WNHNN and CDR2 SYGVQD (reference sequence). The CDR3 has 15 residues. Trimming at V came to 6 bases and at J to 9 bases, leaving 17 bases not matched to a gene. CDR3 protein: CASRDRQGRVDGQYF. As DNA, the CDR3 is TGCGCCAGCAGGGATAGACAGGGACGCGTCGACGGGCAGTACTTC.

The CDR3 DNA reads TGTGCCAGCAGCCCCAAGGACAGGGGGCTGTACGAGCAGTACTTC. This gives the protein CASSPKDRGLYEQYF. The chain employs TRBV5-8 and TRBJ2-5, with 11 bases identical to TRBD1. The DNA end lines up better with TRBJ2-7; the J call may be wrong. Germline assignment: CDR1 SGHTS and CDR2 YDEGEE. The CDR3 spans 15 residues.

The CDR3 protein is CASSHATGGGEQYF. DNA for the CDR3: TGCGCCAGCAGCCACGCCACAGGGGGGGGCGAGCAGTACTTC. The chain is built from TRBV4-1 and TRBJ2-5; D might be TRBD1 (8 bases). The J call may be wrong; the DNA end is better matched by TRBJ2-7. Germline V gene data show CDR1 as MGHRA and CDR2 as YSYEKL. The CDR3 extends over 14 amino acids.

This sequence joins TRBV6-5 and TRBJ1-5, with D unclear. Trimming took 4 bases from V and 4 from J, leaving 14 bases between them. This CDR3 spans 15 amino acids. The germline CDR1 and CDR2 sequences are MNHEY and SVGAGI. The CDR3 nucleotides are TGTGCCAGCAGTTTCGGTCGAGGAGGGAATCAGCCCCAGCATTTT. Translating it yields CASSFGRGGNQPQHF.

The chain recombines TRBV6-5 with TRBJ2-7; perhaps TRBD2 as D (6 bases). CDR1 and CDR2 from the germline V gene are MNHEY and SVGAGI. The V end lost 0 bases, the J end lost 4 bases, and 16 bases lay between the germline ends. This CDR3 is 16 amino acids long. CDR3 DNA sequence: TGTGCCAGCAGTTACTCGGGAGGTAGCGCGACGTACGAGCAGTACTTC. Protein product: CASSYSGGSATYEQYF.

This chain joins TRBV5-4 and TRBJ2-3, with D uncertain. Germline-derived CDR1 and CDR2 are SGHNT and YYREEE (reference sequence). The germline V and J ends were trimmed by 0 bases and 6 bases, with 5 bases remaining between them. This CDR3 comprises 12 residues. The CDR3: CASSLDEDTQYF. The CDR3 DNA is TGTGCCAGCAGCTTGGACGAGGATACGCAGTATTTT.

The chain combines TRBV6-6 with TRBJ1-6; D perhaps matches TRBD1 (6 bases). The germline V and J ends were trimmed by 2 bases and 8 bases, with 10 bases remaining between them. Germline CDR1 MNHNY, CDR2 SVGAGI (reference sequence). This CDR3 is 14 amino acids long. CDR3 coding DNA: TGTGCCAGCAGTTACGGACAGCAATATTCACCCCTCCACTTT. Translating gives CASSYGQQYSPLHF.

V gene TRBV7-2 combines with J gene TRBJ1-1, with 11 bases aligning to TRBD1. The CDR3 covers 16 residues. Germline V gene data show CDR1 as SGHTA and CDR2 as FQGNSA. V gave up 5 bases and J gave up 1 base; unmatched junction bases: 6. Here the CDR3 reads CASSKDRGRGNTEAFF. The CDR3 nucleotides read TGTGCCAGCAGCAAGGACAGGGGGCGGGGGAACACTGAAGCTTTCTTT.

V usage is TRBV13 and J usage is TRBJ2-7, with 9 bases fitting TRBD1. The CDR3 runs to 15 residues. V was clipped by 1 base and J by 3 bases; unmatched bases: 4. The V gene's germline CDR1 is PRHDT and CDR2 FYEKMQ (reference sequence). The CDR3 DNA reads TGTGCCAGCAGCTTAGAGGGACAGGGCCTCTACGAGCAGTACTTC. This sequence encodes CASSLEGQGLYEQYF.

This clone was counted only a few times. This rearrangement joins TRBV28 to TRBJ2-7, with 10 bases lining up with TRBD1. After removal of 5 bases from V and 4 bases from J, the junction contained 8 bases not matched to a gene. The CDR3 is 15 residues long. The V gene's germline CDR1 is MDHEN and CDR2 SYDVKM. The CDR3 DNA reads TGTGCCAGCAGTCACCGGGACAGGGGCAAGTACGAGCAGTACTTC. As protein: CASSHRDRGKYEQYF.

The chain links TRBV10-3 to TRBJ2-7, with 11 positions matching TRBD1. With 5 bases clipped from V and 0 bases from J, the junction kept 3 bases outside the gene matches. CDR3 length equals 15 residues. CDR1 and CDR2 (germline): ENHRY, SYGVKD. The CDR3 DNA follows: TGTGCCATCAGTCGGGGGACAGGGGGCTCCTACGAGCAGTACTTC. Translated: CAISRGTGGSYEQYF.

This clone was detected only once. The rearrangement links TRBV5-8 to TRBJ1-2; D is perhaps TRBD1 (5 bases). This CDR3 region has 12 residues. Trimming left V 4 bases short and J 2 bases short, with 6 bases between. Germline V gene lookup returns CDR1 SGHTS and CDR2 YDEGEE. This CDR3 is CASSRQNYGYTF. The CDR3, as DNA: TGTGCCAGCAGCCGACAGAACTATGGCTACACCTTC. The full variable domain, with the rest looked up from reference TRBV5-8 and TRBJ1-2, is EAGVTQSPTHLIKTRGQQATLRCSPISGHTSVYWYQQALGLGLQFLLWYDEGEERNRGNFPPRFSGRQFPNYSSELNVNALELEDSALYLCASSRQNYGYTFGSGTRLTVV.

The chain employs TRBV5-1 and TRBJ2-7, with D perhaps matching TRBD2 (6 bases). V lost 7 bases and J 6 bases, leaving 32 bases between the germline ends. Germline CDR1 reads SGHRS; CDR2 reads YFSETQ. This CDR3 is 18 amino acids long. The CDR3 reads CASRRGGYGVMLRGEQYF. DNA for the CDR3: TGCGCCAGCCGCCGAGGAGGGTACGGTGTGATGTTACGCGGCGAGCAGTACTTC.

The chain carries TRBV5-1 and TRBJ2-2; 8 bases agree with TRBD1. The CDR3 has 16 amino acids. Germline assignment: CDR1 SGHRS and CDR2 YFSETQ. The V segment lost 0 bases and the J segment 7 bases; nucleotides outside the gene matches: 8. The CDR3 bases are TGCGCCAGCAGCTTGGATGCAGGGGGCGTAGGCGGGGAGCTGTTTTTT. Translation: CASSLDAGGVGGELFF.

The rearrangement uses TRBV27 and TRBJ2-1; 10 bases match TRBD1. Per germline, CDR1 MNHEY and CDR2 SMNVEV (reference sequence). With V trimmed by 5 bases and J by 5 bases, 6 bases remained unmatched. The CDR3 consists of 15 residues. CDR3 in DNA: TGTGCCAGCAGTCTGGACAGGGGGTTTAACAATGAGCAGTTCTTC. Protein: CASSLDRGFNNEQFF.

V gene TRBV5-1 combines with J gene TRBJ1-2, with 11 positions matching TRBD1. Per the germline V gene, CDR1 is SGHRS and CDR2 is YFSETQ. V trimming: 4 bases; J trimming: 7 bases; junction bases outside the gene matches: 6. The CDR3 runs 14 residues. CDR3 sequence (DNA): TGCGCCAGCAGCCCAGGACAGGGGGCTGGTGGCTACACCTTC. Residues: CASSPGQGAGGYTF.

V gene TRBV18 combines with J gene TRBJ1-1; the D gene is possibly TRBD1 (6 bases). Germline CDR1 KGHSH, CDR2 LQKENI. The CDR3 covers 16 residues. V shed 3 bases and J shed 2 bases, with 16 bases lying between them. CDR3 loop: CASSPTKQGDNTEAFF. CDR3 bases: TGTGCCAGCTCACCCACTAAACAGGGAGATAACACTGAAGCTTTCTTT.

V is TRBV10-3 and J is TRBJ2-5, with D possibly matching TRBD1 (6 bases). Trimming removed 2 bases from V and 5 bases from J, with 18 bases in between. This CDR3 is built from 16 residues. Germline CDR1 is ENHRY and CDR2 is SYGVKD. CDR3 sequence reads: CAISETGKGSEETQYF. In nucleotides, the CDR3 is TGTGCCATCAGTGAGACAGGGAAGGGCTCGGAGGAGACCCAGTACTTC.

This clone was detected once. This chain joins TRBV19 and TRBJ1-1; weak D call: TRBD1 (5 bases). From germline, CDR1 is LNHDA and CDR2 SQIVND (reference sequence). The CDR3 sequence is 15 residues long. Trimming shortened V by 7 bases and J by 0 bases, and 15 bases separated the two germline ends. The CDR3 sequence: CASTPSGGMNTEAFF. The CDR3, as DNA: TGTGCCAGTACTCCTTCGGGGGGGATGAACACTGAAGCTTTCTTT.

The CDR3 sequence: CASSRQGNYGYTF. DNA for the CDR3: TGTGCCAGCAGCAGGCAGGGGAACTATGGCTACACCTTC. This chain links TRBV28 with TRBJ1-2; a possible D gene is TRBD1 (6 bases). V was shortened by 6 bases and J by 2 bases, with 10 bases between the two germline ends. This CDR3 spans 13 amino acids. Germline V gene sequence: CDR1 MDHEN, CDR2 SYDVKM.

The gene calls are TRBV14 and TRBJ2-7, with 13 bases matching TRBD2. The CDR3 loop spans 22 amino acids. J gave up 5 bases and V 0 bases, and 22 bases lay outside the gene matches. The germline gives CDR1 SGHDN, CDR2 FVKESK. CDR3 in DNA: TGTGCCAGCAGCCAAGAGGGGCCCTCAGGACTAGCGGGAGTAATCTTTCGGGACGAGCAGTACTTC. It specifies CASSQEGPSGLAGVIFRDEQYF.

The V and J genes are TRBV5-1 and TRBJ2-5; 7 nucleotides agree with TRBD1. Germline values: CDR1 SGHRS, CDR2 YFSETQ. The CDR3 is 13 amino acids. Germline trimming cut 3 bases from V and 11 bases from J; bases unmatched to any gene: 10. The CDR3 loop reads CASSSTGAGEQYF. CDR3 nucleotide sequence: TGCGCCAGCAGCTCTACAGGGGCAGGGGAGCAGTACTTC.

The CDR3 DNA follows: TGTGCCAGTACCAATGGCGGGGGGAGAGACGGGGAGCTGTTTTTT. Its translation: CASTNGGGRDGELFF. This rearrangement joins TRBV19 to TRBJ2-2; 8 bases line up with TRBD2. The CDR3 sequence is 15 residues long. The germline CDR1 and CDR2 sequences are LNHDA and SQIVND (reference sequence). V lost 7 bases, J lost 7 bases, and 11 bases stayed unmatched.

This clone appeared a few times. The V and J genes are TRBV5-1 and TRBJ2-7; 7 nucleotides match TRBD1. V lost 0 bases and J lost 6; bases outside the gene matches: 3. The germline V gene encodes CDR1 SGHRS and CDR2 YFSETQ. The CDR3 runs 13 residues. CDR3 sequence: CASSLEGALEQYF. Here the CDR3 DNA reads TGCGCCAGCAGCTTGGAGGGGGCCCTCGAGCAGTACTTC.

The gene calls are TRBV5-1 and TRBJ1-4; 8 bases are shared with TRBD1. V dropped 0 bases and J dropped 7; count of bases not matched to a gene: 5. This CDR3 contains 15 residues. Germline-derived CDR1 and CDR2 are SGHRS and YFSETQ. CDR3 in amino acids: CASSLEGQGSEKLFF. The CDR3 coding sequence is TGCGCCAGCAGCTTGGAAGGACAGGGAAGTGAAAAACTGTTTTTT.